Below are 27 T cell receptor beta chains sequenced from a single sample in a study of T cell changes during pregnancy in multiple sclerosis (dated by TCRdb to about 2019). To prepare the library, the immunoSEQ multiplex PCR assay was applied. This immuneACCESS table, as held by TCRdb, lists in-frame sequences with V and J called but not all clones. Of the missing ones, under half trace to an unresolved V gene in checked studies; the others have no known cause. The sample includes about 80,000 clones, with approximately 90% observed a single time. The ten biggest clones cover 2.6% of the sample. The sample in question was peripheral blood, obtained before pregnancy. These receptors were taken from a female donor with multiple sclerosis, enrolled in a pregnancy study.

The rearrangement joins TRBV4-1 to TRBJ1-2; D perhaps matches TRBD1 (6 bases). The CDR3 has 13 amino acids. V was pared by 1 base and J by 7 bases, with 10 bases between. The germline gives CDR1 MGHRA, CDR2 YSYEKL. CDR3 in DNA: TGCGCCAGCAGCCAAGCTGGGGGCCGTGGCTACACCTTC. Translating gives CASSQAGGRGYTF.

The rearrangement uses TRBV6-5 and TRBJ1-2, with TRBD1 matching over 7 bases. Germline CDR1 and CDR2: MNHEY and SVGAGI. The trim removed 6 bases at V and 4 bases at J, leaving 11 bases unmatched. The CDR3 has 15 residues. For the CDR3, the DNA is TGTGCCAGCAGCCCGGAAGGGGGCGCAGGCTATGGCTACACCTTC. Its protein product is CASSPEGGAGYGYTF.

The gene calls are TRBV12-5 and TRBJ1-2, with D uncertain. V was shortened by 5 bases and J by 3 bases, with 10 bases between the two germline ends. This CDR3 has 13 amino acids. Per the germline V gene, CDR1 is LGHNT and CDR2 is FRNRAP. The CDR3 sequence: CASGPHTHYGYTF. CDR3 in DNA: TGTGCTAGTGGTCCCCACACCCACTATGGCTACACCTTC.

This sequence joins TRBV5-4 and TRBJ2-1, with 13 bases that match TRBD2. CDR1 and CDR2 (germline): SGHNT, YYREEE (reference sequence). V trimming: 1 base; J trimming: 4 bases; junction bases outside the gene matches: 8. This CDR3 contains 18 residues. The CDR3 sequence is CASSLSPQLAGGYNEQFF. The CDR3 DNA reads as TGTGCCAGCAGCTTGAGCCCTCAACTAGCGGGAGGGTACAATGAGCAGTTCTTC.

The CDR3 DNA sequence: TGTGCCAGAAACGACGGAGTGAACACTGAAGCTTTCTTT. Protein product: CARNDGVNTEAFF. This rearrangement joins TRBV2 to TRBJ1-1; D is unresolved. This CDR3 region has 13 residues. V was cut by 9 bases and J by 0 bases, with 11 bases left in between. CDR1 and CDR2 (germline): SNHLY, FYNNEI. Complete variable domain (other parts from reference TRBV2 and TRBJ1-1): EPEVTQTPSHQVTQMGQEVILRCVPISNHLYFYWYRQILGQKVEFLVSFYNNEISEKSEIFDDQFSVERPDGSNFTLKIRSTKLEDSAMYFCARNDGVNTEAFFGQGTRLTVV.

The chain has TRBV15 and TRBJ2-1, with 10 bases aligning to TRBD1. With 3 bases clipped from V and 8 bases from J, the junction kept 7 bases outside the gene matches. The CDR3 runs 15 residues. Germline V gives CDR1 LNHNV, CDR2 YYDKDF (reference sequence). The CDR3 DNA is TGTGCCACCAGCAGGATTCCGACAGGGGGCTATGAGCAGTTCTTC. Its protein product is CATSRIPTGGYEQFF.

This clone came up a few times. The J gene is TRBJ2-7, the V gene TRBV2, with TRBD1 matching 7 bases. The length of the CDR3 is 15 residues. V trimming: 6 bases; J trimming: 2 bases; junction bases outside the gene matches: 10. CDR1 is SNHLY and CDR2 is FYNNEI in the germline V gene. The CDR3 coding sequence is TGTGCCAGCAGCCAGGACAGGAAAGGGGCCTACGAGCAGTACTTC. Its translation is CASSQDRKGAYEQYF.

V usage is TRBV6-1 and J usage is TRBJ2-7; D might be TRBD2 (6 bases). Trimming shortened V by 9 bases and J by 3 bases, and 18 bases separated the two germline ends. The CDR3 spans 14 residues. Germline-derived CDR1 and CDR2 are MNHNS and SASEGT. In nucleotides, the CDR3 is TGTGCCAGTGTCGCCGGGACTGCCTTCTACGAGCAGTACTTC. Its translation is CASVAGTAFYEQYF.

The chain carries TRBV27 and TRBJ2-1; 13 bases fit TRBD2. J lost 7 bases, V lost 9 bases, and 6 bases had no gene match. In germline, CDR1 is MNHEY, CDR2 SMNVEV (reference sequence). CDR3 length equals 14 residues. The CDR3, as DNA: TGTGCCAGTTCGACTAGCGGGAGGATTAATGAGCAGTTCTTC. Residues: CASSTSGRINEQFF.

This chain connects TRBV19 to TRBJ1-5; 7 positions match TRBD1. Unmatched junction bases numbered 10, after V lost 7 bases and J lost 4 bases. CDR1 LNHDA and CDR2 SQIVND come from the germline V gene (reference sequence). CDR3 length: 15 residues. The CDR3 loop is CASTPDRDRNQPQHF. Here the CDR3 DNA reads TGTGCCAGTACCCCAGACCGGGACAGAAATCAGCCCCAGCATTTT.

This chain's CDR3 is CASMRTSGTEQFF. CDR3 DNA: TGTGCCAGTATGAGGACTAGCGGCACTGAGCAGTTCTTC. The rearrangement links TRBV19 to TRBJ2-1, with 10 nucleotides matching TRBD2. Losses at the gene ends were 7 bases for V and 9 bases for J; bases not matched to a gene: 6. This CDR3 is 13 amino acids long. Germline CDR1 and CDR2: LNHDA and SQIVND (reference sequence).

The gene calls are TRBV7-2 and TRBJ2-7, with TRBD2 matching over 13 bases. The CDR3 runs to 18 residues. V shed 4 bases, J shed 7 bases, and the junction held 16 bases outside the gene matches. Germline-derived CDR1 and CDR2 are SGHTA and FQGNSA. This CDR3 reads CASSSLHPLAGGLGEQYF. CDR3 sequence (DNA): TGTGCCAGCAGCTCCCTCCACCCACTAGCGGGAGGGTTAGGAGAGCAGTACTTC.

This chain uses TRBV4-2 with TRBJ2-7, with D perhaps TRBD1 (6 bases). The CDR3 has 16 amino acids. V gave up 3 bases and J gave up 0 bases, with 15 bases separating them. The germline CDR1 and CDR2 sequences are LGHNA and YNFKEQ. The CDR3 here is CASSHYRDTSSYEQYF. In DNA form, the CDR3 reads TGTGCCAGCAGCCATTACCGGGACACCTCCTCCTACGAGCAGTACTTC.

The CDR3 bases are TGTGCCTACAGTCCGGTAACGGGGGGCAATGAGCAGTTCTTC. Protein sequence: CAYSPVTGGNEQFF. The V gene is TRBV7-9, the J gene TRBJ2-1, with TRBD2 matching 7 bases. CDR1 is SEHNR, CDR2 FQNEAQ, per germline (reference sequence). The CDR3 has 14 residues. V gave up 11 bases and J gave up 6 bases; unmatched junction bases: 13.

The chain has TRBV7-2 and TRBJ2-5; maybe TRBD2 (5 bases). V was cut by 6 bases and J by 1 base, with 9 bases left in between. The CDR3 totals 13 residues. Per the germline V gene, CDR1 is SGHTA and CDR2 is FQGNSA. Written as DNA, the CDR3 is TGTGCCAGCAGAGGCGGGTTCCAAGAGACCCAGTACTTC. It translates to CASRGGFQETQYF.

The chain has TRBV28 and TRBJ1-4; 9 bases match TRBD1. Germline V gene sequence: CDR1 MDHEN, CDR2 SYDVKM. Trimming at V came to 3 bases and at J to 0 bases, leaving 11 bases not matched to a gene. The CDR3 has 19 residues. The CDR3 spells CASSLLPGQGFATNEKLFF. As DNA, the CDR3 is TGTGCCAGCAGTTTGCTACCGGGACAGGGCTTTGCAACTAATGAAAAACTGTTTTTT.

The chain recombines TRBV29-1 with TRBJ1-1; D remains unclear. This CDR3 is 14 amino acids long. Trimming left V 6 bases short and J 1 base short, with 15 bases between. The V gene's germline CDR1 is SQVTM and CDR2 ANQGSEA. CDR3 in amino acids: CSVSKESGNTEAFF. CDR3 sequence (DNA): TGCAGCGTGTCTAAGGAGTCGGGGAACACTGAAGCTTTCTTT.

V gene TRBV5-4 combines with J gene TRBJ2-1; D is unresolved. Germline V gives CDR1 SGHNT, CDR2 YYREEE (reference sequence). Trimming left V 0 bases short and J 8 bases short, with 9 bases between. This CDR3 contains 13 residues. This CDR3 reads CASSLDGMDEQFF. As DNA, the CDR3 is TGTGCCAGCAGCTTGGACGGTATGGATGAGCAGTTCTTC.

J is TRBJ1-3 and V is TRBV6-6; 8 bases are shared with TRBD1. The CDR3 is 16 residues long. Germline V gives CDR1 MNHNY, CDR2 SVGAGI (reference sequence). Unmatched junction bases numbered 7, after V lost 2 bases and J lost 4 bases. This CDR3 reads CASSYSQGALGNTIYF. CDR3 in DNA: TGTGCCAGCAGTTACAGCCAGGGGGCACTGGGAAACACCATATATTTT.

The chain recombines TRBV4-3 with TRBJ2-7; possibly TRBD2 for D (6 bases). The V and J ends lost 4 bases and 6 bases respectively, with 16 bases between them. This CDR3 comprises 14 residues. Germline V gives CDR1 LGHNA, CDR2 YSLEER. The CDR3 DNA follows: TGCGCCAGCAGCCTGGGACTCGAGTCGGGCGAGCAGTACTTC. Its translation: CASSLGLESGEQYF.

The J gene is TRBJ2-1, the V gene TRBV2; D unclear. V was trimmed by 6 bases and J by 0 bases, leaving 9 bases between them. From germline, CDR1 is SNHLY and CDR2 FYNNEI. This CDR3 is 14 amino acids long. This CDR3 is CASSPWSSYNEQFF. CDR3 DNA sequence: TGTGCCAGCAGCCCCTGGAGCTCCTACAATGAGCAGTTCTTC. The whole variable domain, filled in from reference TRBV2 and TRBJ2-1, reads EPEVTQTPSHQVTQMGQEVILRCVPISNHLYFYWYRQILGQKVEFLVSFYNNEISEKSEIFDDQFSVERPDGSNFTLKIRSTKLEDSAMYFCASSPWSSYNEQFFGPGTRLTVL.

The rearrangement links TRBV5-1 to TRBJ2-3; 8 bases align to TRBD2. Trimming at V came to 0 bases and at J to 3 bases, leaving 9 bases not matched to a gene. Germline V gene data show CDR1 as SGHRS and CDR2 as YFSETQ. This CDR3 is 17 amino acids long. The CDR3 DNA reads as TGCGCCAGCAGCTTGGGGTCTGCGGGAGGAACAACAGATACGCAGTATTTT. Residues: CASSLGSAGGTTDTQYF.

The genes are TRBV27 and TRBJ2-1; 9 bases are a match to TRBD2. Losses at the gene ends were 1 base for V and 7 bases for J; bases not matched to a gene: 8. This CDR3 comprises 16 residues. Germline CDR1 and CDR2: MNHEY and SMNVEV (reference sequence). This CDR3 reads CASSLLRGLAGNEQFF. CDR3 bases: TGTGCCAGCAGTTTATTAAGGGGCCTAGCGGGGAATGAGCAGTTCTTC.

The chain links TRBV19 to TRBJ2-3; the match to TRBD2 covers 11 bases. Per the germline V gene, CDR1 is LNHDA and CDR2 is SQIVND (reference sequence). This CDR3 comprises 16 residues. Trimming took 6 bases from V and 3 from J; bases not matched to a gene: 8. The CDR3 DNA sequence: TGTGCCAGTAGGGTACTAGCGGGAGACGGGACAGATACGCAGTATTTT. Protein: CASRVLAGDGTDTQYF. Full variable domain (missing parts from reference TRBV19 and TRBJ2-3): DGGITQSPKYLFRKEGQNVTLSCEQNLNHDAMYWYRQDPGQGLRLIYYSQIVNDFQKGDIAEGYSVSREKKESFPLTVTSAQKNPTAFYLCASRVLAGDGTDTQYFGPGTRLTVL.

The chain is built from TRBV7-3 and TRBJ2-6, with D tentatively TRBD1 (5 bases). The CDR3 length is 17 residues. With 1 base removed from V and 2 bases from J, the gap between germline ends came to 12 bases. CDR1 is SGHTA, CDR2 FQGTGA, per germline. CDR3 DNA sequence: TGTGCCAGCAGCTTAATTTCGGTGGGGCCTGGGGCCAACGTCCTGACTTTC. It yields the protein CASSLISVGPGANVLTF.

V gene TRBV5-1 combines with J gene TRBJ2-5; D is ambiguous. The CDR3 is 11 amino acids. The germline gives CDR1 SGHRS, CDR2 YFSETQ. V was clipped by 6 bases and J by 3 bases, with 6 bases between them. CDR3 sequence (DNA): TGCGCCAGCACACAGAAAGAGACCCAGTACTTC. Translating it yields CASTQKETQYF.

V is TRBV28 and J is TRBJ2-7, with a tentative D call TRBD1 (6 bases). The CDR3 covers 14 residues. Trimming stripped 5 bases from V and 4 bases from J, with 15 bases between. Germline V gene sequence: CDR1 MDHEN, CDR2 SYDVKM. The CDR3 sequence: CASSRARGAYEQYF. CDR3 sequence (DNA): TGTGCCAGCAGTAGGGCCAGGGGCGCATACGAGCAGTACTTC.